In this sample, the clone carrying this T cell receptor (beta chain) turned up a few times. As yet, its antigen is unknown. The data originate from a study of T cell repertoires in cytomegalovirus infection. TCRdb passed the reads through MiXCR, listing each CDR3 protein once. In the table there are roughly 180,000 distinct CDR3 sequences, roughly 22% of which are singletons. After removal of 2 bases from V and 0 bases from J, the junction contained 11 bases not matched to a gene. CDR3 size: 19 residues. Germline lookup yields CDR1 SGHTA and CDR2 FQGNSA. General study results and limits: The cumulative frequency of public TCR beta families distinguished individuals who carried CMV together with the relevant HLA.

The source is a human donor in good health (CMV status not recorded). Some clones in this sample may be carry-over from other donors' samples. The sample was CD8+ T cells from cultured PBMCs, taken from culture after CMV antigen stimulation. The chain couples TRBV7-2 to TRBJ1-5, with 9 positions matching TRBD1. This chain's CDR3 is CASSLNRQGVDNSNQPQHF. In DNA, the CDR3 is TGTGCCAGCAGCTTAAACCGACAGGGGGTGGATAATAGCAATCAGCCCCAGCATTTT.